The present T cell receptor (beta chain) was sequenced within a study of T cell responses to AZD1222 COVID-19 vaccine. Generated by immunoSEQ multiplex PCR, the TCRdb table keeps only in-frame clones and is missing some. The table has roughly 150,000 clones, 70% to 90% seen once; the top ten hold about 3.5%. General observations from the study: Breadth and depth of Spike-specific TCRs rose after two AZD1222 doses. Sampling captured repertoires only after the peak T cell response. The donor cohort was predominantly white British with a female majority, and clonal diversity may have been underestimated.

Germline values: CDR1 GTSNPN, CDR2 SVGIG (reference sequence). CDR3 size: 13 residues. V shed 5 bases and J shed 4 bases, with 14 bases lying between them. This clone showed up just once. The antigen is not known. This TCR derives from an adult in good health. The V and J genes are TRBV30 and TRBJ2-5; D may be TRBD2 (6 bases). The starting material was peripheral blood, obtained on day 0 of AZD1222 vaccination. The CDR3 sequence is CAWQIGGGETQYF. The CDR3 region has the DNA TGTGCCTGGCAAATTGGGGGAGGAGAGACCCAGTACTTC.